This T cell receptor (beta chain) was documented in a study of CD8 T cells in ankylosing spondylitis. TCRdb itself ran the 5' RACE reads through MiXCR, one entry per CDR3 protein. Of about 100,000 distinct CDR3 sequences listed, 20% to 30% were seen once; the top ten hold roughly an eighth. The CDR3 has 14 amino acids. Trimming removed 7 bases at V and 3 bases at J, with 13 bases between. From germline, CDR1 is SEHNR and CDR2 FQNEAQ (reference sequence). Ten or more counts support this clonotype. The sequence came from a male donor with ankylosing spondylitis. The rearrangement links TRBV7-9 to TRBJ2-1; D might be TRBD2 (6 bases). Sequencing input: synovial fluid, either unsorted or a sorted T cell fraction (not recorded which). The DNA of the CDR3 is TGTGCCAGCAAGGAGATAGCGGACTACAATGAGCAGTTCTTC. Translated: CASKEIADYNEQFF. Complete variable domain (other parts from reference TRBV7-9 and TRBJ2-1): DTGVSQNPRHKITKRGQNVTFRCDPISEHNRLYWYRQTLGQGPEFLTYFQNEAQLEKSRLLSDRFSAERPKGSFSTLEIQRTEQGDSAMYLCASKEIADYNEQFFGPGTRLTVL.